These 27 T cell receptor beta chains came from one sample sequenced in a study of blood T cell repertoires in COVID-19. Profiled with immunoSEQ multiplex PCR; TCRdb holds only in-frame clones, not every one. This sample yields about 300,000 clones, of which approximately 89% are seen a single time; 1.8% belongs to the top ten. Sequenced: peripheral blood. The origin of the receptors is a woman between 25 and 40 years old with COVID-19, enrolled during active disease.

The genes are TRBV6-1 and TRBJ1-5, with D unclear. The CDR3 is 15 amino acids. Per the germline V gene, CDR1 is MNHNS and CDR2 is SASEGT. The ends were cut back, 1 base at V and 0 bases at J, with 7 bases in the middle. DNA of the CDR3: TGTGCCAGCAGTGAAGGGCTTTATAGCAATCAGCCCCAGCATTTT. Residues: CASSEGLYSNQPQHF.

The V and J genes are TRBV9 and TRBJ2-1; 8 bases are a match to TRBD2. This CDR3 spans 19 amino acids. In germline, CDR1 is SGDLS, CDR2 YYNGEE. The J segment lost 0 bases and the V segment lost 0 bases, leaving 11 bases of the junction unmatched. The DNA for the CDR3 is TGTGCCAGCAGCGTAGTCGAAGCGGGGGCCCCGAACTCCTACAATGAGCAGTTCTTC. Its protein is CASSVVEAGAPNSYNEQFF. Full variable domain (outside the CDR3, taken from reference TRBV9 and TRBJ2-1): DSGVTQTPKHLITATGQRVTLRCSPRSGDLSVYWYQQSLDQGLQFLIQYYNGEERAKGNILERFSAQQFPDLHSELNLSSLELGDSALYFCASSVVEAGAPNSYNEQFFGPGTRLTVL.

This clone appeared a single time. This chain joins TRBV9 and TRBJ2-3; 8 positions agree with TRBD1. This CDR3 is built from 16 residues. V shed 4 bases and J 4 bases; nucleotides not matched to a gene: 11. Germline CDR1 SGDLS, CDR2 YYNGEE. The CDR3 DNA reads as TGTGCCAGCAGCATCGACAGGGGAGGAAGGTCAGATACGCAGTATTTT. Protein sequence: CASSIDRGGRSDTQYF.

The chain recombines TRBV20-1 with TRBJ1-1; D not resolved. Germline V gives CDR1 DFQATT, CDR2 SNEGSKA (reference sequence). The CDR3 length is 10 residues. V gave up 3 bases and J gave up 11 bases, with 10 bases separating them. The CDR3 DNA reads TGCAGTGCTAGTGACGGTAATGCTTTCTTT. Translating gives CSASDGNAFF.

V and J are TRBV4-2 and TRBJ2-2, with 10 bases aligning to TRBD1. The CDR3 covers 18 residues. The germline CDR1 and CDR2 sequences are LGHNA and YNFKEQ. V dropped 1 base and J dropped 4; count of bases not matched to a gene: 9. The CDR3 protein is CASSQGIGTGVFTGELFF. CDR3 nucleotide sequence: TGTGCCAGCAGCCAAGGTATCGGGACAGGGGTTTTCACCGGGGAGCTGTTTTTT.

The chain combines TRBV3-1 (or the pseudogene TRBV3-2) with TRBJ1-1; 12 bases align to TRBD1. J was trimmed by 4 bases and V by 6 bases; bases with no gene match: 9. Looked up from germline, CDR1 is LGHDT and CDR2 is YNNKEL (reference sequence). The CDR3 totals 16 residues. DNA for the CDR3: TGTGCCAGCAGTCAGGGGACAGGGGGCGAGGGCACTGAAGCTTTCTTT. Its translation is CASSQGTGGEGTEAFF.

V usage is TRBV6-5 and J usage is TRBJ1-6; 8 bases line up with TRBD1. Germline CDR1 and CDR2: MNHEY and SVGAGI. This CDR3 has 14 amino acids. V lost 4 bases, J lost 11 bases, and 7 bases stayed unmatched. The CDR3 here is CASSSGTGGAPLHF. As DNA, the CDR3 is TGTGCCAGCAGTTCCGGGACAGGCGGGGCACCCCTCCACTTT.

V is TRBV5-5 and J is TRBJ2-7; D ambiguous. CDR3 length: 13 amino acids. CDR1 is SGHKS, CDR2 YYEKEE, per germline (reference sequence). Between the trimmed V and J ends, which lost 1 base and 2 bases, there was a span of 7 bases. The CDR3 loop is CASSLRQAYEQYF. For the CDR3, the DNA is TGTGCCAGCAGCTTGAGGCAGGCCTACGAGCAGTACTTC. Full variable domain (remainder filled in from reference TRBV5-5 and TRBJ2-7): DAGVTQSPTHLIKTRGQQVTLRCSPISGHKSVSWYQQVLGQGPQFIFQYYEKEERGRGNFPDRFSARQFPNYSSELNVNALLLGDSALYLCASSLRQAYEQYFGPGTRLTVT.

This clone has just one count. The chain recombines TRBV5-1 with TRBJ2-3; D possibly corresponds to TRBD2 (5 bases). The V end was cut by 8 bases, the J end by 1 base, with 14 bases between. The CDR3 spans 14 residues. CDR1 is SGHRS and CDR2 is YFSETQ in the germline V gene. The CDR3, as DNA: TGCGCCAGTCGGGAACTGCTCGGCACAGATACGCAGTATTTT. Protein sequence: CASRELLGTDTQYF. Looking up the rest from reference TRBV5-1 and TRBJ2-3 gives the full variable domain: KAGVTQTPRYLIKTRGQQVTLSCSPISGHRSVSWYQQTPGQGLQFLFEYFSETQRNKGNFPGRFSGRQFSNSRSEMNVSTLELGDSALYLCASRELLGTDTQYFGPGTRLTVL.

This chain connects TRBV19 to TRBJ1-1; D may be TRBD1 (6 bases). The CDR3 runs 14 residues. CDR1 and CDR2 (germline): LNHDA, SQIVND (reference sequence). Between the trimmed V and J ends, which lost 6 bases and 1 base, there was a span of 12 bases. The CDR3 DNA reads TGTGCCAGTAGCGCTGACAGGTGGAACACTGAAGCTTTCTTT. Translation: CASSADRWNTEAFF.

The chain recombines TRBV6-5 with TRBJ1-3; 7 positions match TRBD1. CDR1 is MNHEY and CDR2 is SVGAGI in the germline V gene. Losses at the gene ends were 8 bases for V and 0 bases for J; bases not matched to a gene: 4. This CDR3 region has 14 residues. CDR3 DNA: TGTGCCAGCCGGACAGGATCCTCTGGAAACACCATATATTTT. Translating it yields CASRTGSSGNTIYF.

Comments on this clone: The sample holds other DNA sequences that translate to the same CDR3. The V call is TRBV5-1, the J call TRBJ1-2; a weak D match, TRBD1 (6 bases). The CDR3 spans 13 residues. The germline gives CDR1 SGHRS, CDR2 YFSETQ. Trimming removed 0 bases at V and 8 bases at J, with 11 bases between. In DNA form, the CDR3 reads TGCGCCAGCAGCTTGGCTGGGCAGGGGGGCTACACCTTC. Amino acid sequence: CASSLAGQGGYTF.

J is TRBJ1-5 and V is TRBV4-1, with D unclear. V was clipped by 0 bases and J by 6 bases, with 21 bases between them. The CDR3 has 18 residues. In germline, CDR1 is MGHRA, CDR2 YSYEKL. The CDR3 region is CASSQDWSGLLGGQPQHF. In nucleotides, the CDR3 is TGCGCCAGCAGCCAAGATTGGTCCGGACTGCTGGGCGGTCAGCCCCAGCATTTT.

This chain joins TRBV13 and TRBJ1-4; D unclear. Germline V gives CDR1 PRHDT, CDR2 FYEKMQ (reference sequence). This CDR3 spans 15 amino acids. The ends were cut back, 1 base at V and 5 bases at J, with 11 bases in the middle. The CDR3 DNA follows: TGTGCCAGCAGCTTAGCCTTGACTGACAATGAAAAACTGTTTTTT. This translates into CASSLALTDNEKLFF.

CDR3 loop: CASSEQRGGTGELFF. In nucleotides, the CDR3 is TGTGCCAGCAGTGAACAGAGGGGAGGCACCGGGGAGCTGTTTTTT. This chain connects TRBV2 to TRBJ2-2, with D perhaps matching TRBD2 (6 bases). The CDR3 covers 15 residues. With 2 bases removed from V and 4 bases from J, the gap between germline ends came to 11 bases. Germline V lookup: CDR1 SNHLY, CDR2 FYNNEI.

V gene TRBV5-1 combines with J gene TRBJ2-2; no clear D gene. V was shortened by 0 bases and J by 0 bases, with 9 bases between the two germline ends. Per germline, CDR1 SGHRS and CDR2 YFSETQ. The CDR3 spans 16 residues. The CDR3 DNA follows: TGCGCCAGCAGCTTGGTTGCAGGTTCGAACACCGGGGAGCTGTTTTTT. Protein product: CASSLVAGSNTGELFF.

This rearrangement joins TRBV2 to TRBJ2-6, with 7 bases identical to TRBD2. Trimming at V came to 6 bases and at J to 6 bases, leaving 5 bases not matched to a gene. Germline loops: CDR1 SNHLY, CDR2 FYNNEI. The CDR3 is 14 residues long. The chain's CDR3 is CASRAGTKANVLTF. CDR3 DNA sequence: TGTGCCAGCAGGGCCGGGACTAAGGCCAACGTCCTGACTTTC.

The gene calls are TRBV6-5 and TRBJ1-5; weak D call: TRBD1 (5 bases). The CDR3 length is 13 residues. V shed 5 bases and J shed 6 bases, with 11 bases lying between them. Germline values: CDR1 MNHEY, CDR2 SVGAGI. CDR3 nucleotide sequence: TGTGCCAGCAGTCCGGGGGGGGGTCAGCCCCAGCATTTT. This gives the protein CASSPGGGQPQHF.

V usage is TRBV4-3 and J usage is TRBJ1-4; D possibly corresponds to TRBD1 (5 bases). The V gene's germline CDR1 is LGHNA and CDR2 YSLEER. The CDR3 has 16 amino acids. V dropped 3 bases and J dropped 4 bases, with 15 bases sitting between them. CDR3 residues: CASSQGLGQLNEKLFF. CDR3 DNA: TGCGCCAGCAGCCAGGGTTTGGGGCAGCTTAATGAAAAACTGTTTTTT.

CDR3 sequence reads: CASQFTPGHNTGELFF. The CDR3 DNA follows: TGTGCCAGCCAATTTACACCGGGACATAACACCGGGGAGCTGTTTTTT. This chain links TRBV27 with TRBJ2-2; maybe TRBD1 (6 bases). The CDR3 has 16 amino acids. Trimming took off 8 bases at V and 2 bases at J, with 18 bases between the two ends. Germline lookup yields CDR1 MNHEY and CDR2 SMNVEV (reference sequence).

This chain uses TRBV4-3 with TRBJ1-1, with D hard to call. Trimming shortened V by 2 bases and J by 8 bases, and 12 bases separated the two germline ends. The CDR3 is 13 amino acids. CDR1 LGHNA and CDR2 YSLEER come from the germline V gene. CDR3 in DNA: TGCGCCAGCAGCCAATCTGAGGACTTGGAAGCTTTCTTT. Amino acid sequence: CASSQSEDLEAFF.

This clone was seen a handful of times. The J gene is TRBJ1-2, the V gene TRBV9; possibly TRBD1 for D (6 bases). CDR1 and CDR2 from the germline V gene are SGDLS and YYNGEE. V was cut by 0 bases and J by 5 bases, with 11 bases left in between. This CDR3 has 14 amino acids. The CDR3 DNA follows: TGTGCCAGCAGCGTAGATGCAGGGGATTATGGCTACACCTTC. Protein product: CASSVDAGDYGYTF.

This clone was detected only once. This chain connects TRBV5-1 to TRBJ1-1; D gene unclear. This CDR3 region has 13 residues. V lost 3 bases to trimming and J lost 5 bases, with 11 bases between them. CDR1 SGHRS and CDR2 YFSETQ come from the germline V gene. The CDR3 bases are TGCGCCAGCAGCTCGCCGGTCGAGACTGAAGCTTTCTTT. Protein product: CASSSPVETEAFF.

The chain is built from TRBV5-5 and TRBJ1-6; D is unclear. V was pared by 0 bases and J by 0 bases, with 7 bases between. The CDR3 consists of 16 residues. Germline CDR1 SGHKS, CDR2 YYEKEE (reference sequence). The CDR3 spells CASSLDRSSYNSPLHF. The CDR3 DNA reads TGTGCCAGCAGCTTGGATCGGAGCTCCTATAATTCACCCCTCCACTTT.

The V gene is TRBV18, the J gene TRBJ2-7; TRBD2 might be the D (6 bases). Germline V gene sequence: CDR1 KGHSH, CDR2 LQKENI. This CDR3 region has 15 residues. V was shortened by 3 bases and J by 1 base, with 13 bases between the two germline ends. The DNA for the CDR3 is TGTGCCAGCTCACCGAGTCTGGGAGGTTCCTACGAGCAGTACTTC. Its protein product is CASSPSLGGSYEQYF.

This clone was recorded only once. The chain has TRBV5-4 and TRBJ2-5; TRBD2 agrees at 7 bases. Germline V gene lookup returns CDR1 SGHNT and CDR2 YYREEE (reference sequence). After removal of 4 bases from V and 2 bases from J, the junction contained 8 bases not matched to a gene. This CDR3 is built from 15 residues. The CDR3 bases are TGTGCCAGCAGCCCGGGGGGACGTCGACAAGAGACCCAGTACTTC. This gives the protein CASSPGGRRQETQYF.

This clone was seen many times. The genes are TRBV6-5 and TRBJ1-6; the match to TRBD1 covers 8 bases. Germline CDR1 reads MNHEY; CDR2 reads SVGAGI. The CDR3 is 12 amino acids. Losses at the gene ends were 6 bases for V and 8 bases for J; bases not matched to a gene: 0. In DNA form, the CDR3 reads TGTGCCAGCAGGGACAGGGATTCACCCCTCCACTTT. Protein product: CASRDRDSPLHF.